Sequencing of this T cell receptor beta chain was carried out in a study of tumor and adjacent non-tumor tissue in lung cancer (dated by TCRdb to the late 2010s). The study in broad terms: Of the cohort, 12 patients had adenocarcinoma, 2 had squamous cell carcinoma and 1 had small cell lung cancer. For each patient, one tumor sample and one normal lung sample were taken, giving under 35 paired specimens that underwent TCRbeta CDR3 sequencing. Using bulk TCRbeta repertoires from 15 lung cancer patients, the study set lung tumor tissue side by side with matched distant non-tumor lung tissue. Sequencing generated a total of some 130 million productive TCRbeta reads, averaging approximately 3.8 million reads per sample. Ages among the approximately 15 patients ranged from about 31 to 85 years, there were 10 men and 5 women, and disease was at TNM stage I to III.

Libraries were prepared through multiplex PCR. Sequenced using an Illumina HiSeq 2500. TCRbeta libraries were constructed through three rounds of nested PCR with primers (Table S4) according to protocols adapted from ARM-PCR. Before sequencing, PCR products in the 200-500 bp range were cut out of the gel and cleaned up using the QIAquick gel extraction kit. Per the authors' processing: Trimmomatic was used to clean the reads, FLASH merged the cleaned reads into complete CDR3 sequences, and MiTCR assigned the sequences to V(D)J germline segments. Clonal diversity was computed as the inverse Simpson's index with VDJtools. Productive reads were defined as in-frame sequences without a premature stop codon. TCRdb handled the public reads itself, with Q25 trimming in fastp and clone calling in MiXCR, and kept productive beta chains. Each CDR3 protein appears once, grouped with its most common genes and DNA. The V and J calls come from TCRdb's annotation, not from the publication. This sample comprises about 75,000 distinct CDR3 sequences, 65% to 75% of them detected only once. Of the sample, around 30% falls within the top ten clones.

RNA was isolated from bulk unsorted tissue, and RNA quality was assessed with a NanoDrop ND-1000 and an Agilent 2100. For the normal lung samples, distant non-tumor tissue was collected more than 3 cm away from the tumor edge. All donors had newly diagnosed lung cancer, had not received prior chemotherapy, and were admitted for thoracic surgery in China between August and November 2014. Anyone who had undergone radiotherapy or chemotherapy before, or who had another cancer at the same time, was left out of the study. Pieces of surgical tissue measuring about 1-2.1 cm3 were kept in RNAlater solution and stored at -80 degrees C until use. About this clonotype: Which antigen it targets is not known. Base quality data are lacking; no much larger clone is found one base away.

On the study overall, not on this receptor specifically: Because peripheral blood was not sequenced, blood TCRbeta repertoires in the lung cancer patients of the study were not examined. Tumor tissue showed significantly higher TCR diversity (inverse Simpson) than normal lung tissue, at about 400 vs 150 (P = 0.0075, Mann-Whitney U test). The cohort had only around 15 patients, and the authors noted that larger samples and more detailed clinical data are needed. The sequencing platform is not named in the methods, and unique molecular identifiers are not mentioned. TCR diversity was significantly higher in younger patients, and greater tumor TCR diversity was associated with shorter overall survival and shorter disease-free survival. The top 100 clones accounted for a significantly larger cumulative portion of the repertoire in normal lung than in tumor tissue.

For CDR1 and CDR2, the germline V gene lists LGHNA and YNFKEQ. Trimmed from V: 11 bases; trimmed from J: 2 bases; junction bases lacking a gene match: 11. Spanning cysteine to phenylalanine, the CDR3 consists of 15 amino acids. The DNA shown is the 45-base CDR3, in frame from base 1. Sequenced input: distant non-tumor lung tissue. The receptor chain draws on TRBV4-2 and TRBJ1-3; TRBD1 lines up with 8 middle nucleotides. The TCR was taken from a woman aged 45-65 years with non-small cell lung cancer. The nucleotide sequence is given as TGTGCCGGCACCCAAGAGGACAGGGCTGGAAACACCATATATTTT. Translation gives CAGTQEDRAGNTIYF.